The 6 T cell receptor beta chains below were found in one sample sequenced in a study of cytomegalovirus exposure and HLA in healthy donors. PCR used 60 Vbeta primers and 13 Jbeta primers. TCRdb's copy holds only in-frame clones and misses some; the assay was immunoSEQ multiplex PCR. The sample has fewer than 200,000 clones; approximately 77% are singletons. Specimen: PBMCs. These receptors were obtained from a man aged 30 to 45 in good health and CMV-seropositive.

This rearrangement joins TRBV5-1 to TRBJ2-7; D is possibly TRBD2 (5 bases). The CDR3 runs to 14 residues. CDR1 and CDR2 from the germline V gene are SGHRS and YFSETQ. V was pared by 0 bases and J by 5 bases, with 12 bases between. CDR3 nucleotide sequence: TGCGCCAGCAGCTTGGCTCAGATGGGAGACGAGCAGTACTTC. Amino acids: CASSLAQMGDEQYF.

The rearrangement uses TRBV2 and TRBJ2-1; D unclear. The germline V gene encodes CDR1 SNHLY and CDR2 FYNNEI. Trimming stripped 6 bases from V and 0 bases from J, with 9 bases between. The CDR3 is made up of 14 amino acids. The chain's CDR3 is CASSYESSYNEQFF. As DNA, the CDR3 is TGTGCCAGCAGCTACGAGAGCTCCTACAATGAGCAGTTCTTC.

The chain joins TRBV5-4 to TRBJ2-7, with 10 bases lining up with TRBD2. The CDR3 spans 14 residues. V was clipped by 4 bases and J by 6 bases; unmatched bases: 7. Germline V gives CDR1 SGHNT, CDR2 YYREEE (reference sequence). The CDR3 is CASSDASGGREQYF. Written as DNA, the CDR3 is TGTGCCAGCAGCGACGCTAGCGGGGGACGCGAGCAGTACTTC.

In nucleotides, the CDR3 is TGCAGCGTTGATTATTCCGGGGTGGAGGCCAAAAACATTCAGTACTTC. Translated: CSVDYSGVEAKNIQYF. The V call is TRBV29-1, the J call TRBJ2-4, with D maybe TRBD2 (5 bases). CDR1 is SQVTM, CDR2 ANQGSEA, per germline. V lost 3 bases, J lost 1 base, and 16 bases lay in between. The CDR3 runs 16 residues.

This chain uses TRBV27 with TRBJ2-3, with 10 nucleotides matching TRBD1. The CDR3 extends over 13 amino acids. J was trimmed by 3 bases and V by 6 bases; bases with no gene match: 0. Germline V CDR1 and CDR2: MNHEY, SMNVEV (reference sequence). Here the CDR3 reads CASRGQGTDTQYF. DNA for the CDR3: TGTGCCAGCAGGGGACAGGGGACAGATACGCAGTATTTT.

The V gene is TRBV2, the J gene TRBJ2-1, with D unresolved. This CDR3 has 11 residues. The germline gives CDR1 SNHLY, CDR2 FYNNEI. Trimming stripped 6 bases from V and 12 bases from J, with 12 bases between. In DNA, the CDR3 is TGTGCCAGCAGCCCCGGAAGAGGGCAGTTCTTC. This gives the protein CASSPGRGQFF.